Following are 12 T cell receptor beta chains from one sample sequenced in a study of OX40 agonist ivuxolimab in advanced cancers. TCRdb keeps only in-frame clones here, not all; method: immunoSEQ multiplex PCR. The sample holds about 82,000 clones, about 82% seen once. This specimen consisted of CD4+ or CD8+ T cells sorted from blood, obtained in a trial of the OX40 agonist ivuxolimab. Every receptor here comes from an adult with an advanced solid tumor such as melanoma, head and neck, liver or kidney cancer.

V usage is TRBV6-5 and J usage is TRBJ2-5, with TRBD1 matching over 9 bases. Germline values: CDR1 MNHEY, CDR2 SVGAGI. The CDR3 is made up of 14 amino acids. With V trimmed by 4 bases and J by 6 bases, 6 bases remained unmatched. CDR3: CASSSGQGGKTQYF. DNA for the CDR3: TGTGCCAGCAGTTCGGGACAGGGTGGAAAGACCCAGTACTTC.

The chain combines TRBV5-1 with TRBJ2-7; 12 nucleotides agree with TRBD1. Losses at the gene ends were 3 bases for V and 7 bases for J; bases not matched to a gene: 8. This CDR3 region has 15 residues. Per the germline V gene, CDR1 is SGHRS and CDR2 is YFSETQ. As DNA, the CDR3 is TGCGCCAGCAGCTCCCGGGACAGGGGGCTGGCGGAGCAGTACTTC. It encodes CASSSRDRGLAEQYF.

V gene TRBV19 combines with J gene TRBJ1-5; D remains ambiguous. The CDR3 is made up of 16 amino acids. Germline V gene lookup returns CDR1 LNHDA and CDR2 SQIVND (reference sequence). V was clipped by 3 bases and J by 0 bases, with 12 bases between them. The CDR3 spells CASSILLGHSNQPQHF. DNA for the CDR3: TGTGCCAGTAGTATCCTTTTGGGCCATAGCAATCAGCCCCAGCATTTT. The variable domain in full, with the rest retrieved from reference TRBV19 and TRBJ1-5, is DGGITQSPKYLFRKEGQNVTLSCEQNLNHDAMYWYRQDPGQGLRLIYYSQIVNDFQKGDIAEGYSVSREKKESFPLTVTSAQKNPTAFYLCASSILLGHSNQPQHFGDGTRLSIL.

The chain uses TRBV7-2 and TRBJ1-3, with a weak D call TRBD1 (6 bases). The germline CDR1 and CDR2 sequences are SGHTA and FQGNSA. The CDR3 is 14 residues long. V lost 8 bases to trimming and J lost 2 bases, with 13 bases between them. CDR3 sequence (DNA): TGTGCCAGCCGAGCAGGGGACGCTGGAAACACCATATATTTT. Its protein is CASRAGDAGNTIYF.

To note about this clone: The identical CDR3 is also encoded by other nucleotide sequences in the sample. The DNA for the CDR3 is TGTGCCAGCAGCTTCCGACTAGCAGATACGCAGTATTTT. Amino acid sequence: CASSFRLADTQYF. J is TRBJ2-3 and V is TRBV7-2; D might be TRBD2 (6 bases). This CDR3 is built from 13 residues. V lost 3 bases and J lost 4, with 8 bases in between. Germline lookup yields CDR1 SGHTA and CDR2 FQGNSA.

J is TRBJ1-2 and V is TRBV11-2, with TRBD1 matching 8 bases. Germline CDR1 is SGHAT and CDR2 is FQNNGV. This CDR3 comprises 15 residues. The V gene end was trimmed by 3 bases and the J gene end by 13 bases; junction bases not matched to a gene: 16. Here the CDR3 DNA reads TGTGCCAGCAGCTTTGTCTCGGCCCGGACAGGGTTTCGCACCTTC. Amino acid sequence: CASSFVSARTGFRTF.

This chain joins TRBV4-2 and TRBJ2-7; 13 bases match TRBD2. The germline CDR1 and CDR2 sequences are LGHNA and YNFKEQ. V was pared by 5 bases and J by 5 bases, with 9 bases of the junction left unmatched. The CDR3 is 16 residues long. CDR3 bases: TGTGCCAGCAGCTTACTAGGGACTAGCGGGATCGACGAGCAGTACTTC. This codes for CASSLLGTSGIDEQYF.

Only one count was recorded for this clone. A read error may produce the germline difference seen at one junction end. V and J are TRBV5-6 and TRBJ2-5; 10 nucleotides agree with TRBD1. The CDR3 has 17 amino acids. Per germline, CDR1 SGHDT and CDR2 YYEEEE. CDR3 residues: CASSFRLTGGPQGTQYF. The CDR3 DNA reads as TGTGCCAGCAGCTTCCGTCTGACAGGGGGCCCGCAAGGGACCCAGTACTTC.

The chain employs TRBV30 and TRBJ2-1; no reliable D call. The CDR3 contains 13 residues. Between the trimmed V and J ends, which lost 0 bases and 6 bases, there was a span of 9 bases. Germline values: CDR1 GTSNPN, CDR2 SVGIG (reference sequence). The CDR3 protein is CAWSVRVSNEQFF. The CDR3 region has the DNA TGTGCCTGGAGTGTACGTGTCAGCAATGAGCAGTTCTTC.

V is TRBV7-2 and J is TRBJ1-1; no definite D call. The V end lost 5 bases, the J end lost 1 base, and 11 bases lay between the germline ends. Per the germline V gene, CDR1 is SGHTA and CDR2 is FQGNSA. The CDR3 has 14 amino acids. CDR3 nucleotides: TGTGCCAGCAGCCCCCGACGTTGGAACACTGAAGCTTTCTTT. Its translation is CASSPRRWNTEAFF.

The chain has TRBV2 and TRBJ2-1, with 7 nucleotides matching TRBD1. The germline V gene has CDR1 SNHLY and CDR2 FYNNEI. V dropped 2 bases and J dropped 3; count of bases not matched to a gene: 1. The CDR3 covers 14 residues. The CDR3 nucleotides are TGTGCCAGCAGTGAAAGGACAGGCTACAATGAGCAGTTCTTC. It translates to CASSERTGYNEQFF. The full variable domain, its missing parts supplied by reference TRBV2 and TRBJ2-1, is EPEVTQTPSHQVTQMGQEVILRCVPISNHLYFYWYRQILGQKVEFLVSFYNNEISEKSEIFDDQFSVERPDGSNFTLKIRSTKLEDSAMYFCASSERTGYNEQFFGPGTRLTVL.

CDR3 amino acids: CASSKGQGVLDYGYTF. Written as DNA, the CDR3 is TGTGCCAGTAGTAAGGGACAGGGGGTTTTGGACTATGGCTACACCTTC. V usage is TRBV19 and J usage is TRBJ1-2; TRBD1 matches at 11 bases. Germline CDR1 reads LNHDA; CDR2 reads SQIVND (reference sequence). The CDR3 length is 16 residues. The V gene end was trimmed by 4 bases and the J gene end by 3 bases; junction bases not matched to a gene: 7.